These 21 T cell receptor beta chains were all obtained from the same sample, sequenced in a study of Ad26.COV2.S vaccination and SARS-CoV-2 variants. The data were produced by immunoSEQ multiplex PCR, yet TCRdb's version contains in-frame clones alone and is incomplete. This sample has over 400,000 clones, with 92% found just once. The treatment was: 15 to 20 received Ad26.COV2.S at low or high dose, single or two shots; several received placebo; per-sample allocation not given. Vaccine and placebo recipients were sampled on day 63 after the first injection. The sample consisted of peripheral blood, taken in a trial of Ad26.COV2.S vaccine versus placebo. These receptors were obtained from a person aged 18-60 years who received the Ad26.COV2.S COVID-19 vaccine or a placebo.

The chain couples TRBV3-1 (or the pseudogene TRBV3-2) to TRBJ2-1; 16 positions agree with TRBD2. Trimming at V came to 5 bases and at J to 8 bases, leaving 12 bases not matched to a gene. Germline lookup yields CDR1 LGHDT and CDR2 YNNKEL (reference sequence). The CDR3 totals 18 residues. The CDR3 DNA is TGTGCCAGCAGCTCCCCGGGACTAGCGGGGGGGTCAGGGTATGAGCAGTTCTTC. Translating it yields CASSSPGLAGGSGYEQFF.

This chain links TRBV7-2 with TRBJ2-1; no clear D. V lost 4 bases to trimming and J lost 6 bases, with 7 bases between them. The germline CDR1 and CDR2 sequences are SGHTA and FQGNSA. This CDR3 contains 12 residues. The CDR3 sequence: CASSSRANEQFF. The CDR3, as DNA: TGTGCCAGCAGCTCAAGGGCCAATGAGCAGTTCTTC. The entire variable domain, with the rest obtained from reference TRBV7-2 and TRBJ2-1, is as follows: GAGVSQSPSNKVTEKGKDVELRCDPISGHTALYWYRQSLGQGLEFLIYFQGNSAPDKSGLPSDRFSAERTGGSVSTLTIQRTQQEDSAVYLCASSSRANEQFFGPGTRLTVL.

The chain employs TRBV27 and TRBJ2-5; a possible D gene is TRBD1 (6 bases). From germline, CDR1 is MNHEY and CDR2 SMNVEV (reference sequence). Trimming removed 5 bases from V and 5 bases from J, with 15 bases in between. The CDR3 runs 14 residues. CDR3 coding DNA: TGTGCCAGCAGTCCAAGGACAGAGGGGGAGACCCAGTACTTC. This translates into CASSPRTEGETQYF.

The rearrangement joins TRBV4-3 to TRBJ1-4; D might be TRBD1 (5 bases). V shed 3 bases and J shed 8 bases, with 22 bases lying between them. Germline lookup yields CDR1 LGHNA and CDR2 YSLEER. The CDR3 spans 17 residues. The CDR3 spells CASSHVLMRGEGEKLFF. The DNA for the CDR3 is TGCGCCAGCAGCCATGTCCTAATGCGGGGGGAAGGCGAAAAACTGTTTTTT.

This clone has a handful of counts. The chain couples TRBV6-4 to TRBJ2-2; D uncertain. Trimming removed 3 bases at V and 4 bases at J, with 15 bases between. CDR1 is MRHNA and CDR2 is SNTAGT in the germline V gene. The CDR3 totals 16 residues. The CDR3 is CASSEAARMATGELFF. The CDR3 bases are TGTGCCAGCAGTGAGGCAGCTAGAATGGCCACCGGGGAGCTGTTTTTT.

This clone was observed a handful of times. This chain connects TRBV19 to TRBJ1-1; 8 nucleotides align to TRBD1. The CDR3 contains 13 residues. Trimming removed 0 bases from V and 7 bases from J; junction bases left unmatched: 1. The germline CDR1 and CDR2 sequences are LNHDA and SQIVND (reference sequence). CDR3 DNA sequence: TGTGCCAGTAGTATAGAAGGACAGGGTGAAGCTTTCTTT. Its translation is CASSIEGQGEAFF. The entire variable domain, with the rest obtained from reference TRBV19 and TRBJ1-1, is as follows: DGGITQSPKYLFRKEGQNVTLSCEQNLNHDAMYWYRQDPGQGLRLIYYSQIVNDFQKGDIAEGYSVSREKKESFPLTVTSAQKNPTAFYLCASSIEGQGEAFFGQGTRLTVV.

The rearrangement links TRBV10-2 to TRBJ2-1; unclear D gene. CDR3 size: 12 residues. CDR1 and CDR2 (germline): WSHSY, SAAADI. V lost 8 bases and J lost 5, with 10 bases in between. CDR3 protein: CASLMSDNEQFF. CDR3 nucleotide sequence: TGCGCCAGCTTGATGAGTGACAATGAGCAGTTCTTC.

The rearrangement links TRBV7-2 to TRBJ2-1; 14 bases map to TRBD2. The CDR3 contains 18 residues. Germline lookup yields CDR1 SGHTA and CDR2 FQGNSA. The trim removed 2 bases at V and 0 bases at J, leaving 3 bases unmatched. CDR3 amino acids: CASSLRTSGGRSYNEQFF. CDR3 bases: TGTGCCAGCAGCTTAAGGACTAGCGGGGGGCGCTCCTACAATGAGCAGTTCTTC.

This clone was observed a single time. V and J are TRBV6-2 or TRBV6-3 and TRBJ2-5; D may correspond to TRBD1 or TRBD2 (6 bases each). The CDR3 spans 13 residues. CDR1 is MNHEY, CDR2 SVGEGT, per germline. V was cut by 2 bases and J by 6 bases, with 10 bases left in between. CDR3 DNA: TGTGCCAGCAGTTACGGGGGCGGGAAGACCCAGTACTTC. This sequence encodes CASSYGGGKTQYF.

CDR3 loop: CASSPRSPSTDTQYF. CDR3 DNA: TGTGCCAGCAGTCCCAGGAGCCCTAGCACAGATACGCAGTATTTT. This sequence joins TRBV28 and TRBJ2-3; unclear D gene. V lost 5 bases to trimming and J lost 0 bases, with 12 bases between them. The CDR3 is 15 residues long. Germline-derived CDR1 and CDR2 are MDHEN and SYDVKM. The variable domain in full, with the rest retrieved from reference TRBV28 and TRBJ2-3, is DVKVTQSSRYLVKRTGEKVFLECVQDMDHENMFWYRQDPGLGLRLIYFSYDVKMKEKGDIPEGYSVSREKKERFSLILESASTNQTSMYLCASSPRSPSTDTQYFGPGTRLTVL.

V gene TRBV27 combines with J gene TRBJ1-1; perhaps TRBD1 as D (5 bases). Germline loops: CDR1 MNHEY, CDR2 SMNVEV (reference sequence). The V gene lost 4 bases and the J gene lost 4 bases, with 16 bases spanning the gap. CDR3 length: 15 residues. The CDR3 region is CASSSFRERITEAFF. DNA of the CDR3: TGTGCCAGCAGTTCCTTCAGGGAACGGATCACTGAAGCTTTCTTT.

The chain carries TRBV7-2 and TRBJ2-5; unclear D gene. With 5 bases removed from V and 0 bases from J, the gap between germline ends came to 19 bases. CDR1 is SGHTA, CDR2 FQGNSA, per germline. The CDR3 contains 17 residues. CDR3: CASSPLGGTKYQETQYF. The DNA for the CDR3 is TGTGCCAGCAGCCCGCTGGGCGGCACCAAGTACCAAGAGACCCAGTACTTC.

This clone showed up just a few times. The chain couples TRBV5-4 to TRBJ1-1; 10 nucleotides align to TRBD1. From germline, CDR1 is SGHNT and CDR2 YYREEE (reference sequence). The trim removed 5 bases at V and 5 bases at J, leaving 3 bases unmatched. The CDR3 loop spans 13 amino acids. CDR3 sequence (DNA): TGTGCCAGCAGGGACAGGGGGGGAACTGAAGCTTTCTTT. Translation gives CASRDRGGTEAFF.

The count of this clone is one. The chain recombines TRBV3-1 (or the pseudogene TRBV3-2) with TRBJ1-1, with D uncertain. The V gene's germline CDR1 is LGHDT and CDR2 YNNKEL (reference sequence). The CDR3 contains 14 residues. The germline V and J ends were trimmed by 0 bases and 2 bases, with 7 bases remaining between them. CDR3 sequence reads: CASSQDLGNTEAFF. The CDR3 coding sequence is TGTGCCAGCAGCCAAGATCTGGGAAACACTGAAGCTTTCTTT.

The chain has TRBV9 and TRBJ2-5, with 11 positions matching TRBD2. The CDR3 has 18 amino acids. V trimming: 4 bases; J trimming: 4 bases; junction bases outside the gene matches: 15. Germline assignment: CDR1 SGDLS and CDR2 YYNGEE. CDR3 protein: CASSSRYLAGGPGETQYF. CDR3 DNA sequence: TGTGCCAGCAGCTCCCGATACTTAGCGGGGGGGCCGGGAGAGACCCAGTACTTC. Variable domain in full (rest from reference TRBV9 and TRBJ2-5): DSGVTQTPKHLITATGQRVTLRCSPRSGDLSVYWYQQSLDQGLQFLIQYYNGEERAKGNILERFSAQQFPDLHSELNLSSLELGDSALYFCASSSRYLAGGPGETQYFGPGTRLLVL.

The chain is built from TRBV11-2 and TRBJ1-1; 11 bases agree with TRBD1. CDR1 and CDR2 (germline): SGHAT, FQNNGV. The length of the CDR3 is 12 residues. Trimming cost V 5 bases and J 12 bases; bases outside gene matches: 5. DNA of the CDR3: TGTGCCAGCAGCCCTGGACAGGGGGCAACTTTCTTT. It encodes CASSPGQGATFF.

The rearrangement uses TRBV19 and TRBJ2-7; 9 positions agree with TRBD1. Germline CDR1 LNHDA, CDR2 SQIVND (reference sequence). The length of the CDR3 is 13 residues. Trimming at V came to 6 bases and at J to 5 bases, leaving 5 bases not matched to a gene. The CDR3 is CASRMGQGDEQYF. The DNA for the CDR3 is TGTGCCAGTAGGATGGGACAGGGTGACGAGCAGTACTTC.

This chain links TRBV30 with TRBJ1-6; D is unclear. Germline CDR1 reads GTSNPN; CDR2 reads SVGIG (reference sequence). Trimming pared 2 bases from V and 3 bases from J, leaving 8 bases between. This CDR3 region has 14 residues. The CDR3 DNA reads TGTGCCTGGAGTTTTATAGGCTATAATTCACCCCTCCACTTT. Its protein product is CAWSFIGYNSPLHF. Full variable domain (outside the CDR3, taken from reference TRBV30 and TRBJ1-6): SQTIHQWPATLVQPVGSPLSLECTVEGTSNPNLYWYRQAAGRGLQLLFYSVGIGQISSEVPQNLSASRPQDRQFILSSKKLLLSDSGFYLCAWSFIGYNSPLHFGNGTRLTVT.

V usage is TRBV9 and J usage is TRBJ2-7, with D possibly matching TRBD1 (5 bases). V lost 3 bases, J lost 3 bases, and 7 bases lay in between. The CDR3 length is 12 residues. CDR1 and CDR2 (germline): SGDLS, YYNGEE. DNA of the CDR3: TGTGCCAGCAGCGACGACAGCTACGAGCAGTACTTC. It yields the protein CASSDDSYEQYF.

J is TRBJ1-2 and V is TRBV4-3; tentative D call: TRBD1 (5 bases). Per germline, CDR1 LGHNA and CDR2 YSLEER. V gave up 0 bases and J gave up 4 bases, with 18 bases separating them. The CDR3 consists of 17 residues. CDR3 sequence reads: CASSQEGATGISYGYTF. The CDR3 DNA reads TGCGCCAGCAGCCAAGAAGGGGCGACGGGCATCAGCTATGGCTACACCTTC.

The chain joins TRBV19 to TRBJ2-4, with a tentative D call TRBD2 (6 bases). This CDR3 spans 17 amino acids. The ends were cut back, 3 bases at V and 0 bases at J, with 15 bases in the middle. Germline V lookup: CDR1 LNHDA, CDR2 SQIVND (reference sequence). In nucleotides, the CDR3 is TGTGCCAGTAGTATCAGTCGCGGGGTGTTAGCCAAAAACATTCAGTACTTC. It translates to CASSISRGVLAKNIQYF.